This TCR beta chain is drawn from a study of blood T cell repertoires in COVID-19. The wider study: Sites in the United States, Italy and Spain provided acute and convalescent COVID-19 samples. PBMCs, B-cell-depleted T cells, or T cells were the source of the cDNA or gDNA that made up the material.

Sequencing used immunoSEQ multiplex PCR; TCRdb keeps in-frame clones, though not all of them. The data show 200,000 to 250,000 clones, with approximately 86% seen just once and around 1.3% held by the top ten. Enrolled during active infection, Seattle patients were then followed longitudinally. The sequence was obtained from a woman aged 25 to 39 with COVID-19, enrolled during active disease. The specimen was peripheral blood.

This CDR3 reads CASSTRDRGQRVTGELFF. CDR3 nucleotides: TGTGCCAGCAGTACACGGGACAGGGGGCAACGTGTCACCGGGGAGCTGTTTTTT. The chain carries TRBV6-2 or TRBV6-3 and TRBJ2-2; 12 nucleotides agree with TRBD1. The CDR3 totals 18 residues. Germline CDR1 is MNHEY and CDR2 is SVGEGT. V shed 5 bases and J 4 bases; nucleotides not matched to a gene: 11.